This TCR beta chain originates from a study of PD-L1 blockade in urothelial cancer (dated by TCRdb to about 2017). Concerning the study at large: Therapy was started in 2014 for all patients, and atezolizumab 1,200 mg was administered intravenously every 3 weeks. About 85% of the 29 patients were males with bladder-origin urothelial cancer, and about 60% of the 29 reported a prior smoking history. An ECOG performance status of 0 or 1 was recorded for the patients, and 0 to 3 prior chemotherapy regimens had been received by the patients. Blood samples were analyzed 3 weeks after the start of treatment (second dose) and 6 weeks after the start of treatment. Blood samples gave median yields of around 150,000 T cells and 65,000 to 85,000 unique TCRs, along with a median clonality of 0.080. Somatic, immune and clinical correlates of response to PD-L1 blockade with atezolizumab in urothelial cancer were the focus of an exploratory multi-omic analysis. Pretreatment tumor samples and matched peripheral blood, collected serially before and after atezolizumab treatment, underwent TCR sequencing. Durable clinical benefit was defined as progression-free survival longer than 6 months, and TCR features were also tested against progression-free and overall survival. Whole exome sequencing and RNA sequencing of pretreatment tumors were performed alongside TCR sequencing in the same patients. Nine patients achieved durable clinical benefit and 15 to 20 did not. Some 30 patients had pretreatment blood TCR-seq, about 25 had at least one posttreatment blood collection, and about 25 had tumor TCR-seq.

Each PCR received spiked-in synthetic TCR analog templates so that absolute template abundance could be estimated from read counts. The immunoSEQ assay was used to amplify TCRbeta CDR3 regions from genomic DNA with bias-controlled V and J gene primers. Sequencing of rearranged TCRbeta segments was done at approximately 20X coverage. On the study's bioinformatics: Clustering was used to correct sequencing errors, and CDR3s were annotated against IMGT so that V, D and J genes could be assigned. Downstream analyses used only productive TCRbeta rearrangements, leaving out any out-of-frame or stop-codon sequences. Clonality was calculated as one minus the Shannon entropy normalized by the log of the number of unique productive sequences. Fisher's exact test with Benjamini-Hochberg correction, at a threshold of adjusted p below 0.01, was used to find clones that differed between time points or between blood and tumor. The source is immuneACCESS, and TCRdb retained only in-frame sequences with V and J called. Part of the clones is not carried over; for the studies checked, unresolved V genes explain less than half of this, and the remainder is unexplained. That table gives V, J and clone size, and the DNA gave D and trimming. Recorded for this sample are about 88,000 clones; roughly 90% of them occurred a single time. Of the sample, roughly 10% falls within the top ten clones.

Reading from cysteine to phenylalanine, the CDR3 counts 15 amino acids. Only the CDR3 part of the read is kept: 45 bases, read in frame from the first base. Sequences SGHKS (CDR1) and YYEKEE (CDR2) are obtained from the germline V gene (reference sequence). Relative to germline, V is missing 5 bases and J is missing 2 bases, with 8 bases of the junction outside any gene match. The cohort comprised more than 25 patients with locally advanced or metastatic urothelial carcinoma treated at Memorial Sloan Kettering on a trial protocol. Peripheral blood mononuclear cells were collected pretreatment and during treatment, at between 1 and 8 total time points per patient. The Qiagen DNeasy Blood extraction kit was used to purify genomic DNA from total PBMCs and from tumor samples. Collected pretreatment and during treatment, PBMCs were isolated and stored as previously described. On the study overall, not on this receptor specifically: Patients with durable benefit showed greater expansion of tumor-associated TCR clones in peripheral blood 3 weeks after starting treatment (n of about 20, p = 0.022). Because of the small sample size (n ≈ 29) and the many exploratory analyses performed, the results are intended to be regarded as hypothesis-generating. A pretreatment peripheral blood TCR clonality below the median was linked to improved progression-free and overall survival.

This clone was recorded once. Its antigen remains unidentified. No base-level quality is on record; no much larger clone is a single base apart. The sequences come from PBMCs, collected around atezolizumab (anti-PD-L1) treatment. The receptor was derived from a man aged 55 to 69 with urothelial cancer. In this chain, TRBV5-5 is recombined with TRBJ2-3; 7 central bases correspond to TRBD1. CDR3 reads: CASRDVQGSTDTQYF. Read as DNA, the sequence is TGTGCCAGCAGGGACGTACAGGGGTCCACAGATACGCAGTATTTT.